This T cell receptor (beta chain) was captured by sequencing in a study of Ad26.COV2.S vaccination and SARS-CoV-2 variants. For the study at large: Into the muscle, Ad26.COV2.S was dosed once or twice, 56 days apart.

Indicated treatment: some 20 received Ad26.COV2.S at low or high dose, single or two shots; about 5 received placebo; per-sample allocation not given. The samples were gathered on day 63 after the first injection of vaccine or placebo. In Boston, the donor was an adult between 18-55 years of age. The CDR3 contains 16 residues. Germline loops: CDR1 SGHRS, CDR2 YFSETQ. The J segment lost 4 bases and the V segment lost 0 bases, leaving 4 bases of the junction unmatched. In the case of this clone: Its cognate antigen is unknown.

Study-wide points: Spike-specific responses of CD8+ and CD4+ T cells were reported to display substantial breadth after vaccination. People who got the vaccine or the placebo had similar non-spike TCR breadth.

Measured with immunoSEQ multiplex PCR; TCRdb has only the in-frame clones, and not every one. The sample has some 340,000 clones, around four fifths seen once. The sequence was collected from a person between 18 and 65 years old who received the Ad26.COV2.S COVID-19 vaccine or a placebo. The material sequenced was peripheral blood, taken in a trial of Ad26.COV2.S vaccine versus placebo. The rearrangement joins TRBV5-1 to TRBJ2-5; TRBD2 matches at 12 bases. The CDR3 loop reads CASSLVPSGGAETQYF. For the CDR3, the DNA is TGCGCCAGCAGCTTGGTTCCTAGCGGGGGGGCAGAGACCCAGTACTTC.